This T cell receptor (beta chain) was identified during a study of T-cell memory formation after mild COVID-19. TCRdb ran MiXCR on the 5' RACE reads and lists one entry per CDR3 protein. The sample holds hundreds of thousands of distinct CDR3 sequences; roughly 18% are singletons and the top ten take 20% to 25%. Trimming removed 1 base at V and 7 bases at J, with 7 bases between. There are 12 residues in the CDR3. Germline V gene lookup returns CDR1 DFQATT and CDR2 SNEGSKA (reference sequence). Sequencing used PBMCs or a T cell subset sorted from them (not recorded which). The chain carries TRBV20-1 and TRBJ2-2; D is undetermined. The source is a man younger than 35 who had mild COVID-19 (a few samples of this study predate the infection). Cell type and time point are not known. The CDR3 is CSARGSGGELFF. DNA for the CDR3: TGCAGTGCTAGAGGGTCGGGCGGGGAGCTGTTTTTT.